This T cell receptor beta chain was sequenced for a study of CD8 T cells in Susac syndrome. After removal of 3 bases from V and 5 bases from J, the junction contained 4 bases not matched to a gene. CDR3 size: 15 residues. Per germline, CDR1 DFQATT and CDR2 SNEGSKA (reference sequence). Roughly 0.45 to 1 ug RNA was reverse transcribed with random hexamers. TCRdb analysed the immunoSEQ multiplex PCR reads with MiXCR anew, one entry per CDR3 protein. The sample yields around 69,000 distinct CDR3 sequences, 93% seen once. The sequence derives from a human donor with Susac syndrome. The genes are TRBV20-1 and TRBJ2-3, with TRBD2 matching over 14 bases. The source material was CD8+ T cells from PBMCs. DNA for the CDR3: TGCAGTGCTAGCGGACTAGCGGGAGGCCAAGATACGCAGTATTTT. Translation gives CSASGLAGGQDTQYF.